This entry lists 17 T cell receptor beta chains sequenced from one sample in a study of blood T cell repertoires in COVID-19. The protocol was immunoSEQ multiplex PCR, while the TCRdb copy is restricted to in-frame clones and leaves out a portion. The sample lists some 150,000 clones; roughly 88% were seen once. Sequenced input: peripheral blood. The receptors originated from a woman aged 55-75 years with COVID-19, enrolled during active disease.

V is TRBV6-5 and J is TRBJ1-2, with 7 nucleotides matching TRBD1. The CDR3 is made up of 14 amino acids. The V gene's germline CDR1 is MNHEY and CDR2 SVGAGI. Unmatched junction bases numbered 9, after V lost 6 bases and J lost 5 bases. The CDR3 reads CASRTGTAVYGYTF. In DNA form, the CDR3 reads TGTGCCAGCAGGACCGGGACAGCGGTTTATGGCTACACCTTC.

The chain combines TRBV5-1 with TRBJ2-2; the D gene is possibly TRBD2 (5 bases). The V gene's germline CDR1 is SGHRS and CDR2 YFSETQ. V was pared by 0 bases and J by 1 base, with 13 bases between. This CDR3 has 17 residues. CDR3: CASSLEPGSRNTGELFF. CDR3 in DNA: TGCGCCAGCAGCTTGGAGCCGGGATCTCGGAACACCGGGGAGCTGTTTTTT.

This chain joins TRBV5-4 and TRBJ1-4; a possible D gene is TRBD1 (6 bases). There are 15 residues in the CDR3. Germline CDR1 reads SGHNT; CDR2 reads YYREEE (reference sequence). The V end was cut by 4 bases, the J end by 4 bases, with 14 bases between. The CDR3, as DNA: TGTGCCAGCAGCGAGAGGACAGCCCATAATGAAAAACTGTTTTTT. Translating gives CASSERTAHNEKLFF.

The CDR3 protein is CASSFLPRNYGYTF. The CDR3, as DNA: TGTGCCAGCAGTTTCCTACCTAGAAACTATGGCTACACCTTC. The chain is built from TRBV6-5 and TRBJ1-2, with no clear D. This CDR3 comprises 14 residues. The ends were cut back, 4 bases at V and 2 bases at J, with 11 bases in the middle. Germline lookup yields CDR1 MNHEY and CDR2 SVGAGI.

The genes are TRBV11-2 and TRBJ1-2, with TRBD1 matching over 9 bases. Germline V gives CDR1 SGHAT, CDR2 FQNNGV. This CDR3 region has 13 residues. V shed 5 bases, J shed 5 bases, and the junction held 3 bases outside the gene matches. Here the CDR3 reads CASSPGTGYGYTF. The CDR3 coding sequence is TGTGCCAGCAGCCCAGGGACAGGGTATGGCTACACCTTC.

The chain combines TRBV24-1 with TRBJ1-2; the match to TRBD1 covers 8 bases. J gave up 6 bases and V 4 bases, and 6 bases lay outside the gene matches. CDR1 is KGHDR, CDR2 SFDVKD, per germline. The CDR3 has 14 residues. Written as DNA, the CDR3 is TGTGCCACCAGTGACCCTGGACAGGGAAATGGCTACACCTTC. Translated, it gives CATSDPGQGNGYTF.

The gene calls are TRBV30 and TRBJ2-5; tentatively, D is TRBD1 (5 bases). Germline assignment: CDR1 GTSNPN and CDR2 SVGIG (reference sequence). Trimming pared 4 bases from V and 7 bases from J, leaving 10 bases between. The CDR3 extends over 11 amino acids. This CDR3 is CAWKQGGTQYF. CDR3 sequence (DNA): TGTGCCTGGAAGCAGGGTGGGACCCAGTACTTC.

The chain joins TRBV6-6 to TRBJ1-2; D gene unclear. This CDR3 region has 13 residues. CDR1 and CDR2 (germline): MNHNY, SVGAGI (reference sequence). Trimming stripped 6 bases from V and 4 bases from J, with 12 bases between. CDR3 amino acids: CASRATVVYGYTF. The DNA for the CDR3 is TGTGCCAGCAGGGCAACAGTGGTCTATGGCTACACCTTC.

V is TRBV21-1 and J is TRBJ2-3; the D call in the table, TRBD2, was not verified against the DNA. TRBV21-1 is assigned pseudogene status. The CDR3 is 16 residues long. The CDR3 region is CASSKGEEASTDTQYF. DNA for the CDR3: TGTGCCAGCAGCAAAGGGGAGGAGGCTAGCACAGATACGCAGTATTTT.

V gene TRBV5-5 combines with J gene TRBJ1-2, with TRBD1 matching 10 bases. The CDR3 consists of 14 residues. Germline V gene lookup returns CDR1 SGHKS and CDR2 YYEKEE (reference sequence). The V segment lost 3 bases and the J segment 8 bases; nucleotides outside the gene matches: 7. The CDR3 loop reads CASSSGTGDQGYTF. For the CDR3, the DNA is TGTGCCAGCAGCTCCGGGACAGGGGATCAAGGCTACACCTTC. Drawing the rest from reference TRBV5-5 and TRBJ1-2, the complete variable domain is DAGVTQSPTHLIKTRGQQVTLRCSPISGHKSVSWYQQVLGQGPQFIFQYYEKEERGRGNFPDRFSARQFPNYSSELNVNALLLGDSALYLCASSSGTGDQGYTFGSGTRLTVV.

The chain has TRBV18 and TRBJ2-7, with TRBD2 matching over 12 bases. CDR1 and CDR2 from the germline V gene are KGHSH and LQKENI. The CDR3 consists of 15 residues. V trimming: 8 bases; J trimming: 4 bases; junction bases outside the gene matches: 9. The CDR3: CASRLAGADSYEQYF. In nucleotides, the CDR3 is TGTGCCAGCCGACTAGCGGGGGCTGATTCTTACGAGCAGTACTTC.

The chain combines TRBV19 with TRBJ1-2; D possibly corresponds to TRBD1 (6 bases). Germline V gives CDR1 LNHDA, CDR2 SQIVND (reference sequence). The CDR3 is 15 amino acids. Trimming left V 7 bases short and J 0 bases short, with 15 bases between. The CDR3 coding sequence is TGTGCCAGTATTGTTCGGACAGATGCTAACTATGGCTACACCTTC. Protein: CASIVRTDANYGYTF.

V is TRBV18 and J is TRBJ2-7; D is unresolved. From germline, CDR1 is KGHSH and CDR2 LQKENI. V was clipped by 0 bases and J by 6 bases, with 9 bases between them. This CDR3 is built from 13 residues. The CDR3 nucleotides read TGTGCCAGCTCACCACCGGGCACGGTCGAGCAGTACTTC. It specifies CASSPPGTVEQYF.

The V gene is TRBV2, the J gene TRBJ2-5; 9 bases fit TRBD2. This CDR3 is 15 amino acids long. Germline V lookup: CDR1 SNHLY, CDR2 FYNNEI. Unmatched junction bases numbered 4, after V lost 4 bases and J lost 1 base. The CDR3 region is CASSGLAESQETQYF. CDR3 DNA: TGTGCCAGCAGTGGACTAGCGGAATCCCAAGAGACCCAGTACTTC.

This clone was counted between two and nine times. V usage is TRBV27 and J usage is TRBJ2-5, with D tentatively TRBD1 (6 bases). The V and J ends lost 3 bases and 5 bases respectively, with 13 bases between them. Germline V CDR1 and CDR2: MNHEY, SMNVEV (reference sequence). The CDR3 loop spans 14 amino acids. CDR3 nucleotide sequence: TGTGCCAGCAGTTTGTCAGGGGTTTTGGAGACCCAGTACTTC. This encodes CASSLSGVLETQYF.

This clone showed up just once. The rearrangement uses TRBV6-2 or TRBV6-3 and TRBJ2-7; 8 positions match TRBD1. The germline V gene encodes CDR1 MNHEY and CDR2 SVGEGT. CDR3 length equals 15 residues. V dropped 4 bases and J dropped 5; count of bases not matched to a gene: 10. The CDR3 DNA sequence: TGTGCCAGCAGTTTCATCAGGGGGCCGAAGAACGAGCAGTACTTC. Its protein product is CASSFIRGPKNEQYF.

The chain carries TRBV6-4 and TRBJ2-3; tentative D call: TRBD1 (6 bases). V was shortened by 5 bases and J by 1 base, with 16 bases between the two germline ends. Germline loops: CDR1 MRHNA, CDR2 SNTAGT. The length of the CDR3 is 16 residues. The CDR3 is CASSWTATFRTDTQYF. DNA for the CDR3: TGTGCCAGCAGTTGGACAGCAACTTTCCGCACAGATACGCAGTATTTT.